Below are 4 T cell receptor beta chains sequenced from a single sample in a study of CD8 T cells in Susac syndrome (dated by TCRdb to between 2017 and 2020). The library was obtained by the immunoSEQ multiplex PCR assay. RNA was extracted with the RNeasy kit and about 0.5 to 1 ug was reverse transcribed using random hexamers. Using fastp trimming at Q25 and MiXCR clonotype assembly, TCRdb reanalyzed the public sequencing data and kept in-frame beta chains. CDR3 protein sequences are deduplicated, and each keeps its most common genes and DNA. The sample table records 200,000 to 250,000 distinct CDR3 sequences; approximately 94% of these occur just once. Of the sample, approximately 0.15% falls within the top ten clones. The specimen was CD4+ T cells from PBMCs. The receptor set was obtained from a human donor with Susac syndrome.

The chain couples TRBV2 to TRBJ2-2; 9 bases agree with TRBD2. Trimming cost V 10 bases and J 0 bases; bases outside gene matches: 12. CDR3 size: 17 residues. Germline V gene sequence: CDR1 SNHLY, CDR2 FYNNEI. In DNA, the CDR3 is TGTGCCACCAGACGTAGAGAGCGGGGGGCGAACACCGGGGAGCTGTTTTTT. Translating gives CATRRRERGANTGELFF.

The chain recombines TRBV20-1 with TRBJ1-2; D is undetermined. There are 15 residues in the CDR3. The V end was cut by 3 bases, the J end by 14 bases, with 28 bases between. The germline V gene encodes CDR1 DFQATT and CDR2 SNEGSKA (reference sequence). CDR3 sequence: CSASPAGPVFVFGTF. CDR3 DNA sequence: TGCAGTGCTAGTCCCGCAGGCCCTGTTTTTGTGTTTGGAACCTTC.

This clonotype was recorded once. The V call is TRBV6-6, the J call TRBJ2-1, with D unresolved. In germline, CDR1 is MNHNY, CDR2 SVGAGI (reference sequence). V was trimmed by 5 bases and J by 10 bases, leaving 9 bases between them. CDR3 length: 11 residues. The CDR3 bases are TGTGCCAGCAGTCCTGAAAGCGAGCAGTTCTTC. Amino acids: CASSPESEQFF.

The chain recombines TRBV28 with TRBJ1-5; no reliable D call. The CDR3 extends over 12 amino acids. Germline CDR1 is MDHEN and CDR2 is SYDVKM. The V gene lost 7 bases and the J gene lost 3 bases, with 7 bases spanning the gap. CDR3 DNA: TGTGCCAGCACCTTAGCCAATCAGCCCCAGCATTTT. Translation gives CASTLANQPQHF. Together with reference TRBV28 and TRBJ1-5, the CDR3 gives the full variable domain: DVKVTQSSRYLVKRTGEKVFLECVQDMDHENMFWYRQDPGLGLRLIYFSYDVKMKEKGDIPEGYSVSREKKERFSLILESASTNQTSMYLCASTLANQPQHFGDGTRLSIL.